One sample yielded the 9 T cell receptor beta chains listed below, sequenced in a study of long-term antiretroviral therapy in people with HIV. With survey level as its setting, the immunoSEQ assay was v3.0. The repertoire was sequenced with immunoSEQ multiplex PCR; TCRdb's copy has only in-frame clones and lacks some. This table holds around 25,000 clones, about 86% found once. The sample was unsorted PBMCs, taken 1.9 years after starting antiretroviral therapy. The receptors come from a woman younger than 45 with HIV.

This chain connects TRBV19 to TRBJ1-1; TRBD1 matches 7 bases. The CDR3 runs to 16 residues. With V trimmed by 3 bases and J by 0 bases, 7 bases remained unmatched. CDR1 LNHDA and CDR2 SQIVND come from the germline V gene (reference sequence). DNA of the CDR3: TGTGCCAGTAGTATTTCCACAGGGGACATGAACACTGAAGCTTTCTTT. This translates into CASSISTGDMNTEAFF. Full variable domain (rest looked up from reference TRBV19 and TRBJ1-1): DGGITQSPKYLFRKEGQNVTLSCEQNLNHDAMYWYRQDPGQGLRLIYYSQIVNDFQKGDIAEGYSVSREKKESFPLTVTSAQKNPTAFYLCASSISTGDMNTEAFFGQGTRLTVV.

V usage is TRBV4-1 and J usage is TRBJ1-2, with TRBD1 identical over 10 bases. Germline CDR1 MGHRA, CDR2 YSYEKL. This CDR3 region has 14 residues. Losses at the gene ends were 2 bases for V and 10 bases for J; bases not matched to a gene: 7. The CDR3 DNA reads TGCGCCAGCAGCCAACCTAGGACAGGGGGAGACTACACCTTC. As protein: CASSQPRTGGDYTF.

V usage is TRBV6-1 and J usage is TRBJ1-3; a possible D gene is TRBD1 (6 bases). Germline values: CDR1 MNHNS, CDR2 SASEGT. CDR3 size: 13 residues. V dropped 6 bases and J dropped 7 bases, with 13 bases sitting between them. The CDR3 DNA reads as TGTGCCAGCAGCCCGAAGGGGGGGAACACCATATATTTT. This sequence encodes CASSPKGGNTIYF.

The chain recombines TRBV5-1 with TRBJ2-7; unclear D gene. The CDR3 spans 15 residues. Germline values: CDR1 SGHRS, CDR2 YFSETQ. Trimming stripped 0 bases from V and 0 bases from J, with 10 bases between. As DNA, the CDR3 is TGCGCCAGCAGCTTGGAGGGCCTATACTCCTACGAGCAGTACTTC. It encodes CASSLEGLYSYEQYF.

There are a few counts of this clone. This chain links TRBV4-2 with TRBJ2-7; D unclear. The germline CDR1 and CDR2 sequences are LGHNA and YNFKEQ. V dropped 3 bases and J dropped 8 bases, with 14 bases sitting between them. There are 13 residues in the CDR3. In nucleotides, the CDR3 is TGTGCCAGCAGCCAGGCTCCGGGCTCCCAGCAGTACGTC. Protein sequence: CASSQAPGSQQYV.

In its sample, this clone was seen a few times. The rearrangement links TRBV7-7 to TRBJ2-3; D remains unclear. The CDR3 consists of 13 residues. The germline CDR1 and CDR2 sequences are SSHAT and FNYEAQ (reference sequence). The V end lost 1 base, the J end lost 8 bases, and 10 bases lay between the germline ends. The CDR3 DNA reads TGTGCCAGCAGCTTAGTAGGGTGGGGTACGCAGTATTTT. This encodes CASSLVGWGTQYF.

The chain uses TRBV18 and TRBJ1-2; 7 bases align to TRBD1. Germline V gene sequence: CDR1 KGHSH, CDR2 LQKENI. With V trimmed by 3 bases and J by 3 bases, 1 base remained unmatched. The CDR3 runs to 13 residues. This chain's CDR3 is CASSPGTDYGYTF. The CDR3 nucleotides read TGTGCCAGCTCACCCGGGACAGACTATGGCTACACCTTC.

This clone is a singleton in its sample. This chain connects TRBV4-2 to TRBJ1-1; D may be TRBD1 (6 bases). With 6 bases removed from V and 3 bases from J, the gap between germline ends came to 20 bases. CDR3 length: 16 amino acids. CDR1 LGHNA and CDR2 YNFKEQ come from the germline V gene. The DNA for the CDR3 is TGTGCCAGCAGTTATCCAACGGGGGCGGGGGACACTGAAGCTTTCTTT. Residues: CASSYPTGAGDTEAFF.

V is TRBV7-9 and J is TRBJ1-2; the D is unclear. This CDR3 has 12 amino acids. In germline, CDR1 is SEHNR, CDR2 FQNEAQ (reference sequence). Deletions cut 3 bases from V and 4 bases from J, with 6 bases between. CDR3 amino acids: CASSLNLYGYTF. In nucleotides, the CDR3 is TGTGCCAGCAGCTTGAACCTCTATGGCTACACCTTC. Combining the CDR3 with reference TRBV7-9 and TRBJ1-2 gives the whole variable domain DTGVSQNPRHKITKRGQNVTFRCDPISEHNRLYWYRQTLGQGPEFLTYFQNEAQLEKSRLLSDRFSAERPKGSFSTLEIQRTEQGDSAMYLCASSLNLYGYTFGSGTRLTVV.